This T cell receptor beta chain was documented in a study of read filtering for tumor transcriptome and immune sequencing. Study results and limitations: Even smaller IR-seq throughput identified most shared clonotypes. Sorted CD138-negative bone marrow cells were not purified T cells.

Bone marrow was sampled from every patient at the time of active disease. This clonotype was observed at least ten times. The antigen is unknown. From about 0.4 ug of RNA, a library with molecular barcoded alpha/delta and beta/gamma adaptors was made. Each CDR3 protein is one row after TCRdb ran MiXCR on the reads. Seen here are 120,000 or so distinct CDR3 sequences, approximately 12% observed once, and the top ten hold approximately 10%. The source material was a population of CD138-negative cells sorted from bone marrow. This receptor was obtained from a donor over 35 with multiple myeloma.

CDR3 nucleotide sequence: TGCGCCAGCAGCCACTCAGCCGGGACAGGGTCATCAGATACGCAGTATTTT. It specifies CASSHSAGTGSSDTQYF. The rearrangement links TRBV4-1 to TRBJ2-3; 9 bases line up with TRBD1. The CDR3 runs to 17 residues. The V and J ends lost 3 bases and 4 bases, in that order; junction bases with no gene match: 11. Germline CDR1 reads MGHRA; CDR2 reads YSYEKL.